Given below is one T cell receptor beta chain in context. Its antigen is still unknown. This entry comes from a study of resident and recirculating memory T cells in vitiligo. Study-level background: Shave-biopsy epidermis from lesional and nonlesional skin was sequenced alongside PBMCs. Genomic DNA was extracted from whole homogenized samples, with no cell sorting.

Profiled with immunoSEQ multiplex PCR; TCRdb holds only in-frame clones, not every one. Altogether approximately 69,000 clones are present, 80% to 95% being singletons, with the ten largest covering less than 5%. No patient showed confetti depigmentation, a clinical sign of active disease. The germline V and J ends were trimmed by 6 bases and 1 base, with 14 bases remaining between them. The CDR3 length is 15 residues. Germline-derived CDR1 and CDR2 are MNHNS and SASEGT. General study points: Sequences differed between biopsy sites and patients, suggesting private specificity.

Sequenced material: blood. The chain carries TRBV6-1 and TRBJ2-3, with D hard to call. The TCR was taken from a male donor with vitiligo. For the CDR3, the DNA is TGTGCCAGCAGCCGCGAACCGGTGGGCACAGATACGCAGTATTTT. It translates to CASSREPVGTDTQYF.